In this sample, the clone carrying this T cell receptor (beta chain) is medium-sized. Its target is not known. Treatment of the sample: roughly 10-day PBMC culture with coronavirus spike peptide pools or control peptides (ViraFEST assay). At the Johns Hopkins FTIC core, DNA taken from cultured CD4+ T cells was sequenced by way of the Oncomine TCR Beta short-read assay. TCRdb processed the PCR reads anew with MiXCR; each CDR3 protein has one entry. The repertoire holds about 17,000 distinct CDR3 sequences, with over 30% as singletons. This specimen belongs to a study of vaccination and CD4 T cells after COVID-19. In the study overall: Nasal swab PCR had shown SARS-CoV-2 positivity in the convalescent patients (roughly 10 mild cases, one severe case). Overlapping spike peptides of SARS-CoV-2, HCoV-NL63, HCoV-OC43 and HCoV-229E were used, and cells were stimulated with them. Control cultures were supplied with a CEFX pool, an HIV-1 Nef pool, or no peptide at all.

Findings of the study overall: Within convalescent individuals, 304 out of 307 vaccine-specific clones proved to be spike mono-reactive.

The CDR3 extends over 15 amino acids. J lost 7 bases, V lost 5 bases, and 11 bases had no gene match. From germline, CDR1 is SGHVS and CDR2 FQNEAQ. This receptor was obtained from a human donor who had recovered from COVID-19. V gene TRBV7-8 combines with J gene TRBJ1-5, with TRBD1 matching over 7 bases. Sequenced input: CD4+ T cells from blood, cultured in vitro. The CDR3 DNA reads TGTGCCAGCAGCCTTAGCGGACAGGTGGGACAGCCCCAGCATTTT. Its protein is CASSLSGQVGQPQHF.